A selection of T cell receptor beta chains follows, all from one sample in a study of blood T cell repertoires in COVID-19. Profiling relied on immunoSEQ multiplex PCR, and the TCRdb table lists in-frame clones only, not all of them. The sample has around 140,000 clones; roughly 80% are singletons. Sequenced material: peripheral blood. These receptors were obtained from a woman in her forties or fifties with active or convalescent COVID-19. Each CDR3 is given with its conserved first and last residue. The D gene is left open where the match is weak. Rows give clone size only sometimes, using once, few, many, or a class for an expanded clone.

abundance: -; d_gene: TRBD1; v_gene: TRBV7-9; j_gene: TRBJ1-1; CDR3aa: CASRPDRVNTEAFF; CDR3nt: TGTGCCAGCAGACCGGACAGGGTGAACACTGAAGCTTTCTTT
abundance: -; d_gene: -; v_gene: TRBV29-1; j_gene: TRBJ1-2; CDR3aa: CSVEAGGGYGYTF; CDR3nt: TGCAGCGTTGAGGCTGGCGGTGGCTATGGCTACACCTTC
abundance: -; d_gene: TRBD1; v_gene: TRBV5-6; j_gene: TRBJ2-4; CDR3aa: CASSFDRTGRAKNIQYF; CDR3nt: TGTGCCAGCAGCTTCGACCGGACAGGGAGAGCCAAAAACATTCAGTACTTC
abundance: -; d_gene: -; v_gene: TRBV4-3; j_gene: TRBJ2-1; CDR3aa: CASSQGGGSYNEQFF; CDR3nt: TGCGCCAGCAGCCAAGGGGGAGGTAGCTACAATGAGCAGTTCTTC
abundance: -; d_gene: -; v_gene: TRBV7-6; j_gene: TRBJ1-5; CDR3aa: CASSLTVNQPQHF; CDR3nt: TGTGCCAGCAGCTTGACAGTCAATCAGCCCCAGCATTTT
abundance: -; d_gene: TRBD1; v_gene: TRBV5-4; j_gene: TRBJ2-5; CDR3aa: CASSFDRGFQETQYF; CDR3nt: TGTGCCAGCAGCTTCGACAGGGGGTTTCAAGAGACCCAGTACTTC
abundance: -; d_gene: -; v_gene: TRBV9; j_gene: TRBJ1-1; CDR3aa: CASSVAPGGANTEAFF; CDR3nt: TGTGCCAGCAGCGTAGCTCCTGGCGGGGCTAACACTGAAGCTTTCTTT
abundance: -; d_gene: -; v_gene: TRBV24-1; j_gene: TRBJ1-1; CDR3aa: CATSDLGGPTEAFF; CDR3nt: TGTGCCACCAGTGATTTAGGAGGCCCCACTGAAGCTTTCTTT
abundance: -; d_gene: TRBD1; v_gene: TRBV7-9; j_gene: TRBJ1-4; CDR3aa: CASSRQGQTNEKLFF; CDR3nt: TGTGCCAGCAGCCGACAGGGACAGACTAATGAAAAACTGTTTTTT
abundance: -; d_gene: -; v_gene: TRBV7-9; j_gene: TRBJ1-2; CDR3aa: CASTGGGQTYGYTF; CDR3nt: TGTGCCAGCACCGGGGGGGGGCAGACCTATGGCTACACCTTC
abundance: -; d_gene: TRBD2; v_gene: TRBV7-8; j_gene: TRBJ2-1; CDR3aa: CASSLGGGTSQFF; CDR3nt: TGTGCCAGCAGCTTAGGGGGTGGGACTAGTCAGTTCTTC
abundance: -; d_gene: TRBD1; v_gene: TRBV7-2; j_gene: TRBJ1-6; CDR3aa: CASSSIGQGGSPLHF; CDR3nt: TGTGCCAGCAGCTCAATCGGACAGGGCGGTTCACCCCTCCACTTT
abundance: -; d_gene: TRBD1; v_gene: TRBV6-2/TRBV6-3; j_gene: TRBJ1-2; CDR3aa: CASSYGTDSSYGYTF; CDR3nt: TGTGCCAGCAGTTACGGGACAGACTCATCTTATGGCTACACCTTC
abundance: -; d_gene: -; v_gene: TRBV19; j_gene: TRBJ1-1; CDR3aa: CASSSFSNTEAFF; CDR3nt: TGTGCCAGTAGCTCTTTCAGTAACACTGAAGCTTTCTTT
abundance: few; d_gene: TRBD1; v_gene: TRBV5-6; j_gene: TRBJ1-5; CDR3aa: CASSVNRGEPQHF; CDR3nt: TGTGCCAGCAGCGTTAACAGGGGTGAGCCCCAGCATTTT
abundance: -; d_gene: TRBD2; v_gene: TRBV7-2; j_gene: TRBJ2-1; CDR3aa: CASSLGPNGGVRNEQFF; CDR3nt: TGTGCCAGCAGCTTAGGGCCTAACGGGGGGGTACGTAATGAGCAGTTCTTC
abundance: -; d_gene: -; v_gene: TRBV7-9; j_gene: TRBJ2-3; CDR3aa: CASSWGGSTDTQYF; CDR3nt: TGTGCCAGCTCCTGGGGAGGAAGCACAGATACGCAGTATTTT
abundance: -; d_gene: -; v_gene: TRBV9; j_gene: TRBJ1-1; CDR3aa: CASSVDLLRDTEAFF; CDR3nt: TGTGCCAGCAGCGTAGACCTCCTGAGGGACACTGAAGCTTTCTTT
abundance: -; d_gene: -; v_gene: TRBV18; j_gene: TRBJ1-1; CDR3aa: CASSPQDRNTEAFF; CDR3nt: TGTGCCAGCTCACCACAGGACAGAAACACTGAAGCTTTCTTT
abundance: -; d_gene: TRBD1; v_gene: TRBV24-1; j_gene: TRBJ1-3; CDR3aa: CATSAHRGTGNTIYF; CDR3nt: TGTGCCACCAGTGCCCACAGGGGAACTGGAAACACCATATATTTT
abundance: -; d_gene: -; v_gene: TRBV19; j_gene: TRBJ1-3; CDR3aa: CASNYGNTIYF; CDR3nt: TGTGCCAGTAACTATGGAAACACCATATATTTT
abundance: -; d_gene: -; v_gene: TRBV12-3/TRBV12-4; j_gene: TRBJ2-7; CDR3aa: CASSFLLWEEQYF; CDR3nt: TGTGCCAGCAGTTTTTTACTCTGGGAGGAGCAGTACTTC
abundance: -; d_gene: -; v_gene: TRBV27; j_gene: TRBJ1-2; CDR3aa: CASSLNREHYGYTF; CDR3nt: TGTGCCAGCAGTTTAAACAGGGAACACTATGGCTACACCTTC
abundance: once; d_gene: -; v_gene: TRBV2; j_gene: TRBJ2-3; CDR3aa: CASRLQGTFTDTQYF; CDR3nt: TGTGCCAGCAGGCTCCAGGGTACGTTCACAGATACGCAGTATTTT
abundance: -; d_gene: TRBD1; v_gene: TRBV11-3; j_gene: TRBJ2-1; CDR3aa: CASSFSPTGVNEQFF; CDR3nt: TGTGCCAGCAGCTTTTCCCCAACAGGGGTCAATGAGCAGTTCTTC
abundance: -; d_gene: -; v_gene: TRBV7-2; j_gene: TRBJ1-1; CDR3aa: CASSLAGQPTEAFF; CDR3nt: TGTGCCAGCAGCTTAGCAGGACAGCCCACTGAAGCTTTCTTT
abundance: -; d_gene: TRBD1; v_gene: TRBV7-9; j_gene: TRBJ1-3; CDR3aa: CASSLEGQGNTIYF; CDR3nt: TGTGCCAGCAGCTTAGAGGGACAGGGAAACACCATATATTTT
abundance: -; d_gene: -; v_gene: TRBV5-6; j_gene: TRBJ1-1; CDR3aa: CASSLELGGGLNTEAFF; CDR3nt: TGTGCCAGCAGCTTGGAACTGGGGGGAGGTCTTAACACTGAAGCTTTCTTT
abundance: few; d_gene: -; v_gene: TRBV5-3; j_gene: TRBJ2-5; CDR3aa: CARSWHGTPLGTQYF; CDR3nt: TGTGCCAGAAGCTGGCACGGGACTCCACTTGGGACCCAGTACTTC
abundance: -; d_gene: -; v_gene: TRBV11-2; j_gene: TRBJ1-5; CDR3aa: CASSSNPSLGPNQPQHF; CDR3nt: TGTGCCAGCAGCTCCAACCCTTCCTTGGGCCCGAATCAGCCCCAGCATTTT
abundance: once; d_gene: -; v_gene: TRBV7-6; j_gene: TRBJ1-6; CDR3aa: CASSLGGTSPLHF; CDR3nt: TGTGCCAGCAGCTTAGGCGGGACCTCACCCCTCCACTTT
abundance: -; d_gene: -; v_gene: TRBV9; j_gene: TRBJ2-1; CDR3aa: CASSVVRQVSSYNEQFF; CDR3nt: TGTGCCAGCAGCGTAGTTCGACAGGTGAGCTCCTACAATGAGCAGTTCTTC
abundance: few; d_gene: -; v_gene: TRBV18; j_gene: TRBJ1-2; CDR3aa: CASSPPERPYGYTF; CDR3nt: TGTGCCAGCTCACCACCGGAGAGGCCCTATGGCTACACCTTC
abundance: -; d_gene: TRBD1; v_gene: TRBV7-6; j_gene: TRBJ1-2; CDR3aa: CASSARTGNDYGYTF; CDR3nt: TGTGCCAGCAGCGCCCGGACAGGGAATGACTATGGCTACACCTTC
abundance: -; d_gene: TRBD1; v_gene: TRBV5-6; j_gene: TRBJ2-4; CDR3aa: CASSYGTGGGIQYF; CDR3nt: TGTGCCAGCAGCTACGGGACAGGGGGTGGCATTCAGTACTTC
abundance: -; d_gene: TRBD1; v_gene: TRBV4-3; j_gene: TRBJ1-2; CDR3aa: CASSPRTGFYGYTF; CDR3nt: TGCGCCAGCAGCCCCCGGACAGGTTTCTATGGCTACACCTTC
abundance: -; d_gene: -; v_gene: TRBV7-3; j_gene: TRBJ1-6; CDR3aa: CASSHGGLGSPLHF; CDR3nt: TGTGCTAGCAGCCACGGCGGGTTGGGTTCACCCCTCCACTTT
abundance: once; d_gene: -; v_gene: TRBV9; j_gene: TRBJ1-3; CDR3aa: CASSVKGLRTRTPGNTIYF; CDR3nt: TGTGCCAGCAGCGTGAAGGGCCTACGGACTAGAACTCCTGGAAACACCATATATTTT
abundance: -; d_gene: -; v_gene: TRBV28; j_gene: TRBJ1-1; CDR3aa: CASGRGGRTEAFF; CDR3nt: TGTGCCAGCGGCAGGGGTGGGCGAACTGAAGCTTTCTTT
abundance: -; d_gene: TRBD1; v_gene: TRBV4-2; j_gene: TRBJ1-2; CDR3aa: CASSRTGTGEDYGYTF; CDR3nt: TGTGCCAGCAGCCGCACCGGGACAGGGGAGGACTATGGCTACACCTTC